The sequence of this TCR beta chain was determined in a study of T cell changes during pregnancy in multiple sclerosis. This clone was observed once. The assay was immunoSEQ multiplex PCR, and TCRdb's table has in-frame clones only and misses some. This table holds tens of thousands of clones, 90% to 95% found once. This CDR3 has 15 amino acids. Germline lookup yields CDR1 SGHTA and CDR2 FQGNSA. V lost 5 bases and J 6 bases, leaving 17 bases between the germline ends. Material: peripheral blood, obtained in the third trimester of pregnancy. The receptor was isolated from a female donor in good health, enrolled as a control in a pregnancy study. This rearrangement joins TRBV7-2 to TRBJ1-3, with D possibly being TRBD1 (5 bases). Written as DNA, the CDR3 is TGTGCCAGCAGCCACGAGGCAGGGCCGTCAAACACCATATATTTT. Amino acids: CASSHEAGPSNTIYF.